This T cell receptor beta chain was identified during a study of cytomegalovirus exposure and HLA in healthy donors. Turning to this clone: Its target is not known.

CDR1 GTSNPN and CDR2 SVGIG come from the germline V gene (reference sequence). V gave up 3 bases and J gave up 4 bases; unmatched junction bases: 7. This CDR3 is built from 14 residues. Primers for the PCR totalled 60 Vbeta and 13 Jbeta. Method: immunoSEQ multiplex PCR; TCRdb's copy keeps in-frame clones and lacks some. The table includes some 250,000 clones, more than 75% detected once. These donors counted as nominally healthy when sampled, but unrecorded immune exposures were likely. General study points: The authors enumerated 164 TCR beta chains as linked to cytomegalovirus. Some V segments, TRBV6-2 and TRBV6-3 among them, were indistinguishable and were therefore excluded.

The V call is TRBV30, the J call TRBJ1-2, with 8 bases lining up with TRBD1. The TCR originated in a woman between 35 and 50 years old in good health and CMV-seropositive. Specimen: PBMCs. The CDR3 sequence: CAWSLRGRIYGYTF. Written as DNA, the CDR3 is TGTGCCTGGAGCCTCAGGGGGCGCATCTATGGCTACACCTTC. The full variable domain, its missing parts supplied by reference TRBV30 and TRBJ1-2, is SQTIHQWPATLVQPVGSPLSLECTVEGTSNPNLYWYRQAAGRGLQLLFYSVGIGQISSEVPQNLSASRPQDRQFILSSKKLLLSDSGFYLCAWSLRGRIYGYTFGSGTRLTVV.